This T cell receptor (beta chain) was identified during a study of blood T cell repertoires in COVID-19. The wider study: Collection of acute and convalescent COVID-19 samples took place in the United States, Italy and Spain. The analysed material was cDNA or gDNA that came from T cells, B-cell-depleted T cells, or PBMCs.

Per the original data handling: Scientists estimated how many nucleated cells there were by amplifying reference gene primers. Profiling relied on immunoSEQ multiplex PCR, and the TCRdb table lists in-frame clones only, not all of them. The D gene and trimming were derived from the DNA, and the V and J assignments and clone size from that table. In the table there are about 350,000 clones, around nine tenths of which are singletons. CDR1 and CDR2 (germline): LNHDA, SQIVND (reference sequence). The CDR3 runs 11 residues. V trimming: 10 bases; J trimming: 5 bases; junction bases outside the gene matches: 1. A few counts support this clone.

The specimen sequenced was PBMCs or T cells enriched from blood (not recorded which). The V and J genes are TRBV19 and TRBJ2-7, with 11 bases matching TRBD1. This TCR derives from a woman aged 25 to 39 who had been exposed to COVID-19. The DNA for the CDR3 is TGTGCCACGGGACAGGGGGACGAGCAGTACTTC. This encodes CATGQGDEQYF. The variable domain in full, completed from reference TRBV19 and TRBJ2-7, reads DGGITQSPKYLFRKEGQNVTLSCEQNLNHDAMYWYRQDPGQGLRLIYYSQIVNDFQKGDIAEGYSVSREKKESFPLTVTSAQKNPTAFYLCATGQGDEQYFGPGTRLTVT.